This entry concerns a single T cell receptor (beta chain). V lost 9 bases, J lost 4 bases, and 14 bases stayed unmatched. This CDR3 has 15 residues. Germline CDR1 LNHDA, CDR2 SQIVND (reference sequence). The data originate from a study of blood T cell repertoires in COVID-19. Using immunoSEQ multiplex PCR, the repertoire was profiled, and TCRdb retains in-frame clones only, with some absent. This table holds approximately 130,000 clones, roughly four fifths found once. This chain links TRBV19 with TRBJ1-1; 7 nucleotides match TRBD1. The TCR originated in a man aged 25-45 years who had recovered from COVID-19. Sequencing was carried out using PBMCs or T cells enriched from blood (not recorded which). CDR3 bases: TGTGCCAGCCCTACCCCACCGGGACAGAGCACTGAAGCTTTCTTT. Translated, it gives CASPTPPGQSTEAFF.